Sequencing of this T cell receptor (beta chain) was carried out in a study of neurological immune-mediated disorders. cDNA synthesis was performed by 5'RACE with 10-nucleotide random UMIs. TCRdb called the 5' RACE reads again in MiXCR, with one record for every CDR3 protein. The sample lists 15,000 to 20,000 distinct CDR3 sequences, about 20% occurring once. Per germline, CDR1 SGHRS and CDR2 YFSETQ. CDR3 size: 16 residues. Trimming pared 0 bases from V and 0 bases from J, leaving 13 bases between. Stored at -80 C, 2 million PBMCs were the source of the unsorted libraries. The chain carries TRBV5-1 and TRBJ2-7; perhaps TRBD1 as D (5 bases). The sequence derives from a man over 45 in good health. The sample taken for sequencing was PBMCs. CDR3 in amino acids: CASSLEGRSLSYEQYF. For the CDR3, the DNA is TGCGCCAGCAGCTTGGAGGGGCGATCCCTCTCCTACGAGCAGTACTTC.